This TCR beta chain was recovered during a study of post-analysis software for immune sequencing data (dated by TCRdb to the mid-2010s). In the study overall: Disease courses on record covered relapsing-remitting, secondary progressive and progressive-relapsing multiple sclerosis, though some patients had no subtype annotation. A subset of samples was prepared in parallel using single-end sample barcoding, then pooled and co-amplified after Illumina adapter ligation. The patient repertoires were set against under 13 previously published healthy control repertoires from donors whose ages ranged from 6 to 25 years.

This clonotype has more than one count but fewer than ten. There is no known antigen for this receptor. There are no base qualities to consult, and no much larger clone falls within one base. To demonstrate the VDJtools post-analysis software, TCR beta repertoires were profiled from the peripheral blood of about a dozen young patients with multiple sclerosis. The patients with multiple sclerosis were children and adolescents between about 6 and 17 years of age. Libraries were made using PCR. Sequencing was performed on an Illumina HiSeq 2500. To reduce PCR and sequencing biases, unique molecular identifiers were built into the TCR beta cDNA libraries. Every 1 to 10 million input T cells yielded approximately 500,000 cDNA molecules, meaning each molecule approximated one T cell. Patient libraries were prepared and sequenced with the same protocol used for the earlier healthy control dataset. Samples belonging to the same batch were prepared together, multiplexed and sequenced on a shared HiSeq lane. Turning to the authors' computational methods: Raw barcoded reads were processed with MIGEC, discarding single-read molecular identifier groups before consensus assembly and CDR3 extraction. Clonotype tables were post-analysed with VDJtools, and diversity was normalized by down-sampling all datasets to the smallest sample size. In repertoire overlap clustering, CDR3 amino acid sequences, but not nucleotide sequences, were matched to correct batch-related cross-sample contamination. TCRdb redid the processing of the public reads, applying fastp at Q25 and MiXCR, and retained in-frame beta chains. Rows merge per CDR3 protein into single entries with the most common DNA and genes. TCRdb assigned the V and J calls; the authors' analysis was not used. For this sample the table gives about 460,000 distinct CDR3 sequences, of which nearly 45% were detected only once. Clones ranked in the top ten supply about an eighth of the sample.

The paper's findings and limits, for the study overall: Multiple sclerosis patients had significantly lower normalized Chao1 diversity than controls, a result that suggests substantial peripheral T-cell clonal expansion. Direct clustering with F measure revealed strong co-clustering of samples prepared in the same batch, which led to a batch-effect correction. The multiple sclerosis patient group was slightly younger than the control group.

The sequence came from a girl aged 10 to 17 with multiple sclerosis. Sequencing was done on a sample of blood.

In nucleotides, the sequence is TGCGCCAGCAGCTTGGGGGGTAGTGATGAGCAGTTCTTC. This codes for CASSLGGSDEQFF. The chain is assembled from TRBV5-1 and TRBJ2-1; the D segment cannot be called with confidence. For CDR1 and CDR2, the germline V gene lists SGHRS and YFSETQ. V drops 0 bases and J drops 8 bases, leaving 9 bases in between. The CDR3 holds 13 amino acids from the cysteine to the phenylalanine. Here the CDR3 DNA is all that survives: 39 bases in frame from base 1.